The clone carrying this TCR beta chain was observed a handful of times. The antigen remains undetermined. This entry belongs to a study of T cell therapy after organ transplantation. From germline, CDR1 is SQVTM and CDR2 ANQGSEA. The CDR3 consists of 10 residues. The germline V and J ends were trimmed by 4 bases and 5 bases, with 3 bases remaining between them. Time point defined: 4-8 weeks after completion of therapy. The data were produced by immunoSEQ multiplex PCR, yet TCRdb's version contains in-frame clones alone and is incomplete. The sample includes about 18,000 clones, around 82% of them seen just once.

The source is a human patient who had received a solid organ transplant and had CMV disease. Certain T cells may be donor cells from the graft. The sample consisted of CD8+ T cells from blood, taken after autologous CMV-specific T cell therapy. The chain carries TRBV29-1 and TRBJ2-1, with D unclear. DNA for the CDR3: TGCAGCGTTGGGGACAATGAGCAGTTCTTC. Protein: CSVGDNEQFF.